This is a list of T cell receptor beta chains from one sample in a study of blood T cell repertoires in COVID-19. Some clones are missing from TCRdb's copy, which holds only in-frame ones; the method was immunoSEQ multiplex PCR. The data hold 150,000 to 200,000 clones, with around nine tenths observed a single time. What was sequenced was peripheral blood. The receptors come from a man aged 40-49 years with active or convalescent COVID-19. The CDR3 runs from the conserved cysteine through the conserved F or W. A D gene is named only where the DNA matches it firmly. Clone sizes are given selectively: once, few, many, or a class where the clone is expanded.

TRBJ2-1	TRBD2	.	TRBV11-2	TGTGCCAGCAGCCAGACTAGCGGGAATGAGCAGTTCTTC	CASSQTSGNEQFF
TRBJ2-5	.	.	TRBV12-3/TRBV12-4	TGTGCCAGCACCCCACAGGTACAAGAGACCCAGTACTTC	CASTPQVQETQYF
TRBJ1-5	.	few	TRBV7-8	TGTGCCAGCAGCCCCTGGACAGTAGAGCGACTACTGAGCAATCAGCCCCAGCATTTT	CASSPWTVERLLSNQPQHF
TRBJ1-2	.	.	TRBV4-3	TGCGCCAGCAGCCCCCTGGGGGCAGCTAACTATGGCTACACCTTC	CASSPLGAANYGYTF
TRBJ1-4	TRBD1	.	TRBV5-1	TGCGCCAGCAGCTCTGGGACAGTTGCAACTAATGAAAAACTGTTTTTT	CASSSGTVATNEKLFF
TRBJ1-2	TRBD1	.	TRBV18	TGTGCCAGCTCAGCAGGGACAGGGGGAACGGGCAGTGGCTACACCTTC	CASSAGTGGTGSGYTF
TRBJ1-5	.	.	TRBV6-5	TGTGCCAGCACCGACACGGAAAATCAGCCCCAGCATTTT	CASTDTENQPQHF
TRBJ2-7	TRBD2	.	TRBV4-1	TGCGCCAGCAGCCAGAGCGGGGGGGCTGTGGCAAAAGAGCAGTACTTC	CASSQSGGAVAKEQYF
TRBJ1-4	.	.	TRBV28	TGTGCCAGCAGTTTATATCCCTTTCGACAGAGAAAAGGGGAAAAACTGTTTTTT	CASSLYPFRQRKGEKLFF
TRBJ2-1	TRBD2	.	TRBV6-1	TGTGCCAGCAGTGAAGGACTAGCGGGGGGGAAAAATGAGCAGTTCTTC	CASSEGLAGGKNEQFF
TRBJ1-5	TRBD1	.	TRBV19	TGTGCCAGTAGTATAGATCTGGCAGGGGGTGCGAGCAATCAGCCCCAGCATTTT	CASSIDLAGGASNQPQHF
TRBJ2-3	TRBD2	.	TRBV10-3	TGTGCCATCAGTGCAGGTAGCGGGGGGATTGATACGCAGTATTTT	CAISAGSGGIDTQYF
TRBJ2-5	TRBD1	.	TRBV28	TGTGCCAGCAGTTCTCACCGGGACAGGGGCCTAGGGACGTACTTC	CASSSHRDRGLGTYF
TRBJ1-5	.	.	TRBV7-8	TGTGCCAGCAGCTCCAGGGTAAGCCAGCCCCAGCATTTT	CASSSRVSQPQHF
TRBJ1-2	TRBD1	.	TRBV28	TGTGCCAGCAGAGCGGACAGGACCTTAGCTAACTATGGCTACACCTTC	CASRADRTLANYGYTF
TRBJ1-1	TRBD1	.	TRBV28	TGTGCCAGCAGGGGACAGGGTGGGAAGATGAACACTGAAGCTTTCTTT	CASRGQGGKMNTEAFF
TRBJ1-5	.	.	TRBV24-1	TGTGCCACCAGTGATTGGGACTCCAATCAGCCCCAGCATTTT	CATSDWDSNQPQHF
TRBJ1-1	TRBD1	.	TRBV29-1	TGCAGCGTTGCCAGGGGGCTGAACACTGAAGCTTTCTTT	CSVARGLNTEAFF
TRBJ1-1	TRBD1	.	TRBV6-2/TRBV6-3	TGTGCCAGCAGTTACTCGGACAGGGGAGCTTTCTTT	CASSYSDRGAFF
TRBJ2-7	TRBD1	.	TRBV11-3	TGTGCCAGCCGACAGGGAACGGGCTACGAGCAGTACTTC	CASRQGTGYEQYF
TRBJ2-7	TRBD1	.	TRBV7-8	TGTGCCAGCAGCTTATTGGGGACAGGGGACAGCTCCTACGAGCAGTACTTC	CASSLLGTGDSSYEQYF
TRBJ2-6	.	.	TRBV2	TGTGCCGGCCAGGCGGGGGCCAACGTCCTGACTTTC	CAGQAGANVLTF
TRBJ2-1	.	.	TRBV2	TGTGCCAGCAGTGAAGCCGAGGGAAATGAGCAGTTCTTC	CASSEAEGNEQFF
TRBJ2-3	TRBD2	.	TRBV4-3	TGCGCCAGCAGCCAACGGGGCGGGAGGACAGATACGCAGTATTTT	CASSQRGGRTDTQYF
TRBJ2-5	TRBD2	.	TRBV4-1	TGCGCCAGCAGCGGGAGCCGACTAGCGGGGGGCAGCGGAGAGACCCAGTACTTC	CASSGSRLAGGSGETQYF
TRBJ1-4	.	.	TRBV12-3/TRBV12-4	TGTGCCAGCAGCTGGAGCGGGGGTGAAAAACTGTTTTTT	CASSWSGGEKLFF
TRBJ2-7	.	.	TRBV19	TGTGCCAGTAGTATAGAGGGGGGATCCTACGAGCAGTACTTC	CASSIEGGSYEQYF
TRBJ1-1	.	.	TRBV9	TGTGCCAGCAGCGTCGCAGGGTACCCCCCTGAAGCTTTCTTT	CASSVAGYPPEAFF
TRBJ2-1	.	once	TRBV3-1/TRBV3-2	TGTGCCAGCAGCCAAGGTCTAGGAGGGACCCCCGGGTACAATGAGCAGTTCTTC	CASSQGLGGTPGYNEQFF
TRBJ1-1	.	.	TRBV10-3	TGTGCCATCAGTGGGGCTGTTTTGACGAACACTGAAGCTTTCTTT	CAISGAVLTNTEAFF
TRBJ2-7	.	.	TRBV6-2/TRBV6-3	TGTGCCAGCAGTTACAGAGGACAGGGAGGGCACGAGCAGTACTTC	CASSYRGQGGHEQYF
TRBJ1-5	.	.	TRBV30	TGTGCCTGGAGTCGACGGACAGTTGTTAGCAATCAGCCCCAGCATTTT	CAWSRRTVVSNQPQHF
TRBJ2-7	.	.	TRBV4-1	TGCGCCAGCAGCCAAGAGAAAGTCAGGGGAGACTACGAGCAGTACTTC	CASSQEKVRGDYEQYF
TRBJ2-2	.	.	TRBV2	TGTGCCAGCAGCTTTAGTGCGAACACCGGGGAGCTGTTTTTT	CASSFSANTGELFF
TRBJ2-2	.	.	TRBV5-6	TGTGCCAGCAGCTTGTTGTCCGGAGAAGGTGGTCGAAGCACCGGGGAGCTGTTTTTT	CASSLLSGEGGRSTGELFF
TRBJ1-1	TRBD1	.	TRBV5-1	TGCGCCAGCAGCTCGGGACAGGTGGCGAACACTGAAGCTTTCTTT	CASSSGQVANTEAFF
TRBJ2-7	TRBD1	.	TRBV5-1	TGCGCCAGCAGCTCCCGGGACAGGGTGGGCGAGCAGTACTTC	CASSSRDRVGEQYF
TRBJ1-1	.	.	TRBV11-3	TGTGCCAGCAGCTTAAACGGGGAAGGGGCTTTCTTT	CASSLNGEGAFF
TRBJ1-1	.	.	TRBV11-3	TGTGCCAGCAGCTTGTTCGGGAACACTGAAGCTTTCTTT	CASSLFGNTEAFF
TRBJ1-3	.	.	TRBV3-1/TRBV3-2	TGTGCCAGCAGCCAAGAGCGAGTCTCTGGAAACACCATATATTTT	CASSQERVSGNTIYF
TRBJ2-1	.	.	TRBV4-2	TGTGCCAGCAGCCAACTCCAGGGGGGAATATACAATGAGCAGTTCTTC	CASSQLQGGIYNEQFF
TRBJ2-7	TRBD1	.	TRBV7-9	TGTGCCAGCAGCCATGGGACAGATGTCGATTACGAGCAGTACTTC	CASSHGTDVDYEQYF
TRBJ1-3	.	.	TRBV12-3/TRBV12-4	TGTGCCAGCAGTTTCGTAGGAAACACCATATATTTT	CASSFVGNTIYF
TRBJ2-7	.	.	TRBV5-1	TGCGCCAGCAGCTACCGGGACTCGCGCTTGTGGGGGATATACGAGCAGTACTTC	CASSYRDSRLWGIYEQYF
TRBJ1-5	.	.	TRBV19	TGTGCCAGTAAACGACAGCACAATCAGCCCCAGCATTTT	CASKRQHNQPQHF
TRBJ1-2	.	.	TRBV19	TGTGCCAGTAGTATATTGGGGCAGACCTATGGCTACACCTTC	CASSILGQTYGYTF
TRBJ1-4	.	.	TRBV18	TGTGCCAGCTCAGTCCGACAGACTAATGAAAAACTGTTTTTT	CASSVRQTNEKLFF
TRBJ2-1	TRBD2	few	TRBV19	TGTGCCAGTAGTACCTATACTAGCGGGAATGAGCAGTTCTTC	CASSTYTSGNEQFF
TRBJ2-1	TRBD1	.	TRBV5-1	TGCGCCAGCAGCTTGGCAGGGGGCAATGAGCAGTTCTTC	CASSLAGGNEQFF
TRBJ2-5	.	.	TRBV27	TGTGCCAGCAGTTCACGGACTAATCCCCAAGAGACCCAGTACTTC	CASSSRTNPQETQYF
TRBJ1-1	.	few	TRBV13	TGTGCCAGCAGCCCTAGATCGAACACTGAAGCTTTCTTT	CASSPRSNTEAFF
TRBJ2-7	TRBD1	.	TRBV28	TGTGCCAGCAGTCAGGGGGTGTACGAGCAGTACTTC	CASSQGVYEQYF
TRBJ1-6	TRBD1	.	TRBV28	TGTGCCAGCAGTTCAGGACAGGGTGGGTCACCCCTCCACTTT	CASSSGQGGSPLHF
TRBJ1-2	TRBD1	once	TRBV18	TGTGCCAGCTCACCGGGACAGGGGCTCTATGGCTACACCTTC	CASSPGQGLYGYTF